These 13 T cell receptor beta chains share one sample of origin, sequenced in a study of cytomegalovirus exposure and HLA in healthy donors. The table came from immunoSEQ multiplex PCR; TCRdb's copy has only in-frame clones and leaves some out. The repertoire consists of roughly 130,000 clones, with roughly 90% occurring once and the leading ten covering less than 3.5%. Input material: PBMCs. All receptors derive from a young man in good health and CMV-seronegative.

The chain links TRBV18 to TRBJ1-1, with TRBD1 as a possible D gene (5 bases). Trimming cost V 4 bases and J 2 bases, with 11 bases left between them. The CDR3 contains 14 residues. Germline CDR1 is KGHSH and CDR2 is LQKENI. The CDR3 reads CASSQGLANTEAFF. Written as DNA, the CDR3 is TGTGCCAGCTCACAGGGGCTTGCCAACACTGAAGCTTTCTTT.

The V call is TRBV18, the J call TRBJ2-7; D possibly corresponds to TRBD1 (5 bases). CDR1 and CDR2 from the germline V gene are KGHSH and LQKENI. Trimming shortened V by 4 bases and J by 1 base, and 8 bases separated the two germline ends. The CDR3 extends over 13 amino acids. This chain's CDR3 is CASSQTASYEQYF. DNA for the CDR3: TGTGCCAGCTCACAGACAGCATCCTACGAGCAGTACTTC.

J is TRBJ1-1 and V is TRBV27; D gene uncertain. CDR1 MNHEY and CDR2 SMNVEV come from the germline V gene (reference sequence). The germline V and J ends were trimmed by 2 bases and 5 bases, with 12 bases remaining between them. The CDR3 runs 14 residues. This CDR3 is CASSLTTGITEAFF. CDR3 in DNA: TGTGCCAGCAGTTTAACAACGGGGATAACTGAAGCTTTCTTT.

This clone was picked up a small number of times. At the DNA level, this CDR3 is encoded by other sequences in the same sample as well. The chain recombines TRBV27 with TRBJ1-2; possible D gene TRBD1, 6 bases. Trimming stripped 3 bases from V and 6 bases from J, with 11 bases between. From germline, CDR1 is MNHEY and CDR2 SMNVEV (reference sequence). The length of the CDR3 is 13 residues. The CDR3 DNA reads TGTGCCAGCAGTTTGAAGGCAGGGGATGGCTACACCTTC. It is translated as CASSLKAGDGYTF.

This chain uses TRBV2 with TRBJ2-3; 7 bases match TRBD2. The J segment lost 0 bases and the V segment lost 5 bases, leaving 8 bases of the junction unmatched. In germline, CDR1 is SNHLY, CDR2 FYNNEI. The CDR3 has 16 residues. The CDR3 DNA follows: TGTGCCAGCAGTAGCCAGCGGGGACTCAGCACAGATACGCAGTATTTT. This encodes CASSSQRGLSTDTQYF.

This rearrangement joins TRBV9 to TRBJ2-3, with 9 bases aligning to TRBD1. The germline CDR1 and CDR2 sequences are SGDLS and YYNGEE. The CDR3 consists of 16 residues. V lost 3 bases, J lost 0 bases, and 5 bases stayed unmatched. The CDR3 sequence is CASSASGTGSTDTQYF. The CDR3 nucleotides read TGTGCCAGCAGCGCCTCCGGGACAGGGAGCACAGATACGCAGTATTTT.

Here the CDR3 DNA reads TGTGCCAGCGGTCCGGGACAAACCGTTCTTAACACCGGGGAGCTGTTTTTT. Translated: CASGPGQTVLNTGELFF. The chain has TRBV27 and TRBJ2-2; the D gene is possibly TRBD1 (6 bases). CDR3 length equals 17 residues. Germline V lookup: CDR1 MNHEY, CDR2 SMNVEV (reference sequence). V gave up 8 bases and J gave up 2 bases, with 21 bases separating them.

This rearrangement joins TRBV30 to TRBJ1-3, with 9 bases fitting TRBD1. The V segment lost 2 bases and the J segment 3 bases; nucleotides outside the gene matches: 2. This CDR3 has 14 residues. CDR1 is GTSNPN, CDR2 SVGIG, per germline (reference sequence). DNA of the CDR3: TGTGCCTGGAGTCGGGACAGGGTTGGAAACACCATATATTTT. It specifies CAWSRDRVGNTIYF.

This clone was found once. The CDR3 sequence: CAISELEETQYF. The CDR3 DNA sequence: TGTGCCATCAGTGAGCTCGAAGAGACCCAGTACTTC. J is TRBJ2-5 and V is TRBV10-3; D call uncertain. Germline loops: CDR1 ENHRY, CDR2 SYGVKD. The CDR3 contains 12 residues. V shed 2 bases and J shed 3 bases, with 4 bases lying between them.

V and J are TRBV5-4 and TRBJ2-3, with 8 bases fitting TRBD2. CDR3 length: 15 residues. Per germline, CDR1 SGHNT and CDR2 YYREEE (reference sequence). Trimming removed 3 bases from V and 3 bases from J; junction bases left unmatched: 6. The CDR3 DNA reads TGTGCCAGCAGCTCGCGACTAGCGTCAACAGATACGCAGTATTTT. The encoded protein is CASSSRLASTDTQYF.

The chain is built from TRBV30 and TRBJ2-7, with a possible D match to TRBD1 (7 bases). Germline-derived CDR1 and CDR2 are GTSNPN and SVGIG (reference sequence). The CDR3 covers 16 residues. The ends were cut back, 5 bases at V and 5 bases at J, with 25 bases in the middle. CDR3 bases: TGTGCCTGGGGGCAGAGGAGGGCAGGGGGAATCGACGAGCAGTACTTC. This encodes CAWGQRRAGGIDEQYF.

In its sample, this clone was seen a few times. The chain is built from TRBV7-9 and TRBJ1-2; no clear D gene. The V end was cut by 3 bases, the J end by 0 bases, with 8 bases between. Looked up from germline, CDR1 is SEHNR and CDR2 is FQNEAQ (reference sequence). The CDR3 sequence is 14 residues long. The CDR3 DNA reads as TGTGCCAGCAGCTTCCTCAGTCCTAACTATGGCTACACCTTC. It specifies CASSFLSPNYGYTF.

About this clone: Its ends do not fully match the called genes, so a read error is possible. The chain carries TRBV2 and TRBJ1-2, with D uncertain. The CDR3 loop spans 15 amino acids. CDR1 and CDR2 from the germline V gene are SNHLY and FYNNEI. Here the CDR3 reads CANSASGFPGYGYTF. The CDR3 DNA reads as TGTGCCAACAGTGCCTCGGGGTTCCCGGGCTATGGCTACACCTTC. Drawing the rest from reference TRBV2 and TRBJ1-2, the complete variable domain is EPEVTQTPSHQVTQMGQEVILRCVPISNHLYFYWYRQILGQKVEFLVSFYNNEISEKSEIFDDQFSVERPDGSNFTLKIRSTKLEDSAMYFCANSASGFPGYGYTFGSGTRLTVV.